The clone carrying this T cell receptor (beta chain) has only a few counts. Its specificity is not known. Trimming stripped 3 bases from V and 3 bases from J, with 5 bases between. Germline V lookup: CDR1 MNHEY, CDR2 SVGAGI. This CDR3 spans 12 amino acids. MiXCR, applied by TCRdb to the 5' RACE reads, yields one record per CDR3 protein. The sample yields about 540,000 distinct CDR3 sequences, around 20% seen once. The data belong to a study of T-cell memory formation after mild COVID-19. Broader study findings: Nothing confirmed that second-wave clones peaking on day 37 were specific for SARS-CoV-2. CD4+ clones that contracted lay mainly in CM and EM; CD8+ ones lay in EMRA.

The sequencing input was PBMCs or a T cell subset sorted from them (not recorded which). The V call is TRBV6-5, the J call TRBJ1-1; no reliable D call. The TCR was taken from an adult woman who had mild COVID-19 (a few samples of this study predate the infection). Cell type and time point are not known. In DNA, the CDR3 is TGTGCCAGCAGTTATGGGGACACTGAAGCTTTCTTT. Its protein product is CASSYGDTEAFF.